Shown below are 25 T cell receptor beta chains from a single sample sequenced in a study of T cell responses to AZD1222 COVID-19 vaccine. Repertoires were generated with immunoSEQ multiplex PCR, while TCRdb's copy carries only in-frame clones and drops some. The sample lists around 85,000 clones; 80% to 90% were seen once. The sequencing here drew on peripheral blood, taken on day 0 of AZD1222 vaccination. The receptors here all came from an adult in good health.

The chain couples TRBV18 to TRBJ1-1; no definite D call. V was shortened by 3 bases and J by 7 bases, with 15 bases between the two germline ends. The CDR3 loop spans 14 amino acids. The germline CDR1 and CDR2 sequences are KGHSH and LQKENI. The CDR3, as DNA: TGTGCCAGCTCACCCATAGGAGGGTCGGGTGAAGCTTTCTTT. Its protein is CASSPIGGSGEAFF.

J is TRBJ1-2 and V is TRBV19; a weak D match, TRBD1 (6 bases). Trimming cost V 5 bases and J 2 bases, with 12 bases left between them. Germline CDR1 is LNHDA and CDR2 is SQIVND (reference sequence). The CDR3 sequence is 14 residues long. The DNA for the CDR3 is TGTGCCAGTAGTGCTGGACAGTTCAACTATGGCTACACCTTC. Translating it yields CASSAGQFNYGYTF. Complete variable domain (other parts from reference TRBV19 and TRBJ1-2): DGGITQSPKYLFRKEGQNVTLSCEQNLNHDAMYWYRQDPGQGLRLIYYSQIVNDFQKGDIAEGYSVSREKKESFPLTVTSAQKNPTAFYLCASSAGQFNYGYTFGSGTRLTVV.

This chain links TRBV5-1 with TRBJ2-1; TRBD1 is a possible D gene (6 bases). Per germline, CDR1 SGHRS and CDR2 YFSETQ. Deletions cut 4 bases from V and 8 bases from J, with 22 bases between. This CDR3 is 16 amino acids long. CDR3 in DNA: TGCGCCAGCAGCGTACCGGGACACAAGATAGTTGATGAGCAGTTCTTC. Translated: CASSVPGHKIVDEQFF.

This clone was detected a few times. The rearrangement uses TRBV6-5 and TRBJ2-1; no reliable D call. The germline gives CDR1 MNHEY, CDR2 SVGAGI. The CDR3 is 14 amino acids. V dropped 2 bases and J dropped 5 bases, with 10 bases sitting between them. CDR3 amino acids: CASSYAAVHNEQFF. The CDR3 nucleotides read TGTGCCAGCAGTTACGCGGCGGTCCACAATGAGCAGTTCTTC.

The rearrangement links TRBV27 to TRBJ1-1; 7 bases fit TRBD1. The junction had 12 bases not matched to a gene; V was cut back by 4 bases and J by 7 bases. From germline, CDR1 is MNHEY and CDR2 SMNVEV (reference sequence). The CDR3 consists of 15 residues. The CDR3, as DNA: TGTGCCAGCAGTTCCCTCTTCGGGACAGTACTTGAAGCTTTCTTT. Its protein product is CASSSLFGTVLEAFF.

The J gene is TRBJ1-5, the V gene TRBV4-1; D remains ambiguous. The germline CDR1 and CDR2 sequences are MGHRA and YSYEKL. CDR3 length: 16 residues. V gave up 0 bases and J gave up 2 bases, with 11 bases separating them. CDR3: CASSQDGGLGNQPQHF. As DNA, the CDR3 is TGCGCCAGCAGCCAAGATGGCGGGTTGGGCAATCAGCCCCAGCATTTT.

This chain connects TRBV24-1 to TRBJ1-2; TRBD1 matches at 10 bases. Germline values: CDR1 KGHDR, CDR2 SFDVKD. CDR3 size: 15 residues. V lost 3 bases to trimming and J lost 9 bases; unmatched junction nucleotides: 9. CDR3: CATSDEGTGVSSYTF. In nucleotides, the CDR3 is TGTGCCACCAGTGATGAAGGGACAGGGGTATCGAGCTACACCTTC.

The rearrangement links TRBV30 to TRBJ2-6; possibly TRBD1 or TRBD2 for D (5 bases each). Trimming pared 0 bases from V and 1 base from J, leaving 13 bases between. CDR1 is GTSNPN, CDR2 SVGIG, per germline (reference sequence). The CDR3 spans 17 residues. CDR3 sequence: CAWSVTGRDSGANVLTF. The DNA of the CDR3 is TGTGCCTGGAGTGTTACGGGACGGGATTCTGGGGCCAACGTCCTGACTTTC.

J is TRBJ2-7 and V is TRBV19, with 7 bases identical to TRBD1. J lost 2 bases, V lost 0 bases, and 1 base had no gene match. This CDR3 has 14 amino acids. Germline CDR1 LNHDA, CDR2 SQIVND (reference sequence). Here the CDR3 reads CASSIETGPYEQYF. CDR3 DNA sequence: TGTGCCAGTAGTATAGAGACAGGGCCCTACGAGCAGTACTTC.

The chain employs TRBV2 and TRBJ1-4; no clear D gene. Germline V CDR1 and CDR2: SNHLY, FYNNEI. The CDR3 runs 11 residues. Trimming cost V 8 bases and J 6 bases, with 7 bases left between them. The chain's CDR3 is CASLQDEKLFF. The DNA for the CDR3 is TGTGCCAGCCTCCAGGATGAAAAACTGTTTTTT.

In this sample, this clone turned up once. The rearrangement uses TRBV6-1 and TRBJ1-5; TRBD1 agrees at 7 bases. J was trimmed by 3 bases and V by 4 bases; bases with no gene match: 9. Germline assignment: CDR1 MNHNS and CDR2 SASEGT. The CDR3 contains 16 residues. CDR3 region: CASSGQGRGANQPQHF. The DNA of the CDR3 is TGTGCCAGCAGTGGACAGGGAAGAGGGGCCAATCAGCCCCAGCATTTT.

The gene calls are TRBV4-2 and TRBJ2-7; D is perhaps TRBD1 (5 bases). The CDR3 sequence is 14 residues long. Trimming took off 5 bases at V and 2 bases at J, with 13 bases between the two ends. In germline, CDR1 is LGHNA, CDR2 YNFKEQ. CDR3 sequence (DNA): TGTGCCAGCAGCTACCAGTGGGGCCCCTACGAGCAGTACTTC. It is translated as CASSYQWGPYEQYF.

The CDR3 DNA is TGTGCCAGTAGTGGCGGCCTCGGACAAACCGGGGCCAACGTCCTGACTTTC. Translation: CASSGGLGQTGANVLTF. J is TRBJ2-6 and V is TRBV19; D perhaps matches TRBD1 (5 bases). The V gene's germline CDR1 is LNHDA and CDR2 SQIVND (reference sequence). V was shortened by 5 bases and J by 4 bases, with 18 bases between the two germline ends. This CDR3 has 17 amino acids.

CDR3 protein: CASSPSPGSLEKLFF. DNA for the CDR3: TGCGCCAGCAGCCCCTCCCCAGGTTCCTTGGAGAAACTGTTTTTT. This chain joins TRBV4-3 and TRBJ1-4, with D hard to call. The CDR3 is 15 residues long. Germline assignment: CDR1 LGHNA and CDR2 YSLEER. V shed 4 bases and J shed 11 bases, with 20 bases lying between them.

The CDR3 DNA reads TGTGCCAGCAGGGACACCTACACAGATACGCAGTATTTT. Protein product: CASRDTYTDTQYF. The chain joins TRBV4-2 to TRBJ2-3; a weak D match, TRBD1 (5 bases). This CDR3 is built from 13 residues. CDR1 is LGHNA, CDR2 YNFKEQ, per germline. Trimming left V 6 bases short and J 2 bases short, with 9 bases between.

The V call is TRBV7-9, the J call TRBJ1-3; D not certain. Trimming cost V 2 bases and J 0 bases, with 8 bases left between them. CDR3 length: 15 residues. Germline V gives CDR1 SEHNR, CDR2 FQNEAQ (reference sequence). CDR3 DNA sequence: TGTGCCAGCAGCTTAATGGGTTCCTCTGGAAACACCATATATTTT. It translates to CASSLMGSSGNTIYF.

V usage is TRBV19 and J usage is TRBJ1-1; maybe TRBD1 (6 bases). Germline V CDR1 and CDR2: LNHDA, SQIVND (reference sequence). V was cut by 4 bases and J by 4 bases, with 13 bases left in between. The CDR3 is 14 residues long. The CDR3 DNA sequence: TGTGCCAGTAGTAGACAGGCGGCGGGCACTGAAGCTTTCTTT. This translates into CASSRQAAGTEAFF.

V gene TRBV11-3 combines with J gene TRBJ1-2; D remains unclear. With 0 bases removed from V and 1 base from J, the gap between germline ends came to 6 bases. CDR1 SGHNT and CDR2 YENEEA come from the germline V gene. This CDR3 is 14 amino acids long. CDR3 amino acids: CASSLDTVNYGYTF. CDR3 DNA sequence: TGTGCCAGCAGCTTAGACACGGTTAACTATGGCTACACCTTC.

This rearrangement joins TRBV2 to TRBJ1-5; possibly TRBD1 for D (6 bases). V was cut by 8 bases and J by 2 bases, with 13 bases left in between. Germline lookup yields CDR1 SNHLY and CDR2 FYNNEI. CDR3 length: 14 residues. CDR3 sequence (DNA): TGTGCCAGCGTCGGGGGCTCAGGCAATCAGCCCCAGCATTTT. Translated, it gives CASVGGSGNQPQHF.

The chain combines TRBV5-4 with TRBJ2-1, with TRBD2 identical over 14 bases. The germline CDR1 and CDR2 sequences are SGHNT and YYREEE (reference sequence). J was trimmed by 7 bases and V by 0 bases; bases with no gene match: 3. The CDR3 is made up of 16 amino acids. CDR3 sequence: CASSLGLAGGMNEQFF. DNA for the CDR3: TGTGCCAGCAGCTTGGGACTAGCGGGGGGGATGAATGAGCAGTTCTTC.

The gene calls are TRBV4-3 and TRBJ1-1; D is unresolved. Germline V gene data show CDR1 as LGHNA and CDR2 as YSLEER. This CDR3 region has 15 residues. The V and J ends lost 0 bases and 4 bases respectively, with 12 bases between them. The CDR3, as DNA: TGCGCCAGCAGCCAAGATGCGGTTATGAGCACTGAAGCTTTCTTT. Its translation: CASSQDAVMSTEAFF.

This clone was detected once. The chain uses TRBV30 and TRBJ2-7, with a possible D match to TRBD1 (6 bases). Trimming stripped 4 bases from V and 6 bases from J, with 16 bases between. This CDR3 spans 13 amino acids. Germline V gene data show CDR1 as GTSNPN and CDR2 as SVGIG (reference sequence). The CDR3 is CAWIKQGLGEQYF. As DNA, the CDR3 is TGTGCCTGGATAAAACAGGGATTGGGCGAGCAGTACTTC.

The chain carries TRBV7-8 and TRBJ2-1, with D tentatively TRBD2 (5 bases). Trimming removed 1 base at V and 6 bases at J, with 10 bases between. The CDR3 is 14 amino acids. Per germline, CDR1 SGHVS and CDR2 FQNEAQ. CDR3 loop: CASSLVISANEQFF. The CDR3 nucleotides read TGTGCCAGCAGCTTAGTAATTAGCGCCAATGAGCAGTTCTTC.

The V call is TRBV7-2, the J call TRBJ2-5, with 7 bases aligning to TRBD2. Trimming cost V 2 bases and J 5 bases; bases outside gene matches: 11. The CDR3 consists of 16 residues. Germline CDR1 and CDR2: SGHTA and FQGNSA. The CDR3 reads CASSLLSGAFGETQYF. Here the CDR3 DNA reads TGTGCCAGCAGCTTACTAAGCGGGGCGTTCGGGGAGACCCAGTACTTC.

V gene TRBV10-1 combines with J gene TRBJ2-3; D perhaps matches TRBD1 (5 bases). Trimming left V 6 bases short and J 5 bases short, with 15 bases between. The germline gives CDR1 WNHNN, CDR2 SYGVQD (reference sequence). CDR3 length: 14 residues. In nucleotides, the CDR3 is TGCGCCAGCAGCCCTTATTCGCAGGGAGATACGCAGTATTTT. This encodes CASSPYSQGDTQYF.